The table lists the clone carrying this T cell receptor beta chain with a few counts. This CDR3 is built from 11 residues. Trimming removed 2 bases from V and 6 bases from J, with 5 bases in between. CDR1 is LGHNT, CDR2 FRNRAP, per germline. Treatment was busulfan-fludarabine conditioning, a marrow graft, and cyclophosphamide on days +3 and +4. The sample belongs to a study of T cells after posttransplantation cyclophosphamide. Assay: immunoSEQ multiplex PCR; the TCRdb copy retains only in-frame clones and omits some. The table records approximately 16,000 clones, around 73% of them present only once.

The V call is TRBV12-5, the J call TRBJ2-7; D is unclear. The sequences come from CD8+ T cells sorted from PBMCs, collected about 1,900 days after a stem cell transplant with posttransplant cyclophosphamide. The receptor's source is a female patient between 40 and 55 years old who received an allogeneic stem cell transplant from a related donor, was CMV-positive, and had no GVHD. Some T cells may be provided by the graft donor. The CDR3 here is CASGLRGEQYF. DNA for the CDR3: TGTGCTAGTGGTTTGAGAGGCGAGCAGTACTTC.